This T cell receptor (beta chain) was found in a study of OX40 agonist ivuxolimab in advanced cancers. Study details: Age averaged roughly 60 years (range roughly 23 to 80), and roughly 80% were male.

Repertoires were generated with immunoSEQ multiplex PCR, while TCRdb's copy carries only in-frame clones and drops some. The sample carries 50,000 to 70,000 clones, 75% to 90% recorded once. Trimming shortened V by 0 bases and J by 0 bases, and 7 bases separated the two germline ends. The CDR3 is made up of 15 amino acids. Per the germline V gene, CDR1 is SGHRS and CDR2 is YFSETQ. The input for sequencing was CD4+ or CD8+ T cells sorted from blood, taken in a trial of the OX40 agonist ivuxolimab. The source is an adult with an advanced solid tumor such as melanoma, head and neck, liver or kidney cancer. The chain recombines TRBV5-1 with TRBJ2-1; D is possibly TRBD1 (6 bases). This chain's CDR3 is CASSLGTASYNEQFF. CDR3 nucleotides: TGCGCCAGCAGCTTGGGGACAGCCTCCTACAATGAGCAGTTCTTC. The variable domain in full, completed from reference TRBV5-1 and TRBJ2-1, reads KAGVTQTPRYLIKTRGQQVTLSCSPISGHRSVSWYQQTPGQGLQFLFEYFSETQRNKGNFPGRFSGRQFSNSRSEMNVSTLELGDSALYLCASSLGTASYNEQFFGPGTRLTVL.